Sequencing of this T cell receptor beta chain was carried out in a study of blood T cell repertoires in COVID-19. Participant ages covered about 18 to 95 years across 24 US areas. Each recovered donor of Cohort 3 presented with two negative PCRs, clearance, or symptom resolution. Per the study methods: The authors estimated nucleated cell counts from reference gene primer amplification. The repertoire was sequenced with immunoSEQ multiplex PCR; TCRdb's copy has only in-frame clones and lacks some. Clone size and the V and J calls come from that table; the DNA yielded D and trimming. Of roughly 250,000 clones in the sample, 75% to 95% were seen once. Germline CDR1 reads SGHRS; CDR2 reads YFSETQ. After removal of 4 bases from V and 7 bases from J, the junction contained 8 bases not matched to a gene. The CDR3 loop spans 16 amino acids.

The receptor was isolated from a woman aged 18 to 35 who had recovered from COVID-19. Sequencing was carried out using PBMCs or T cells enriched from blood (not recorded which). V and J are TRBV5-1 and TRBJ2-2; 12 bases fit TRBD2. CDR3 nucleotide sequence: TGCGCCAGCAGCCCTGGGGGGACTAGCGGGTTCGGGGAGCTGTTTTTT. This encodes CASSPGGTSGFGELFF. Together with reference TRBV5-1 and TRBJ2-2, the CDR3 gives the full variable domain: KAGVTQTPRYLIKTRGQQVTLSCSPISGHRSVSWYQQTPGQGLQFLFEYFSETQRNKGNFPGRFSGRQFSNSRSEMNVSTLELGDSALYLCASSPGGTSGFGELFFGEGSRLTVL.